This T cell receptor (beta chain) is drawn from a study of regulatory T cells in long-lasting Graves disease. Findings of the study overall: Persistent disease preferred TRBV28, TRBJ1-2 and TRBJ2-5. A limited number of samples was an acknowledged limitation.

Both iRepertoire HTBI primers and Arm-PCR of CDR3 regions were used to build the TCR beta libraries. In TCRdb, the multiplex PCR reads were re-called with MiXCR into one record per CDR3 protein. The sample holds some 600,000 distinct CDR3 sequences, about 15% seen once. The V end lost 1 base, the J end lost 7 bases, and 15 bases lay between the germline ends. The CDR3 is 15 residues long. Germline-derived CDR1 and CDR2 are SEHNR and FQNEAQ (reference sequence). Time point described: newly diagnosed GD, antithyroid drugs for less than 3 months. After RNA was extracted from PBMCs, the TCR library was made from it. Graves' disease diagnoses used American Thyroid Association guidelines. This clonotype was seen at least ten times. Its antigen is undetermined. This same sample was also taken into another study, of T cells in Graves' hyperthyroidism and ophthalmopathy. According to that study: The TCR CDR3 first-round RT-PCR relied on the HTBI primer set.

The sequence was obtained from a man younger than 35 with Graves disease. The sample in question was peripheral blood mononuclear cells (PBMCs), obtained at new diagnosis, from a patient treated with antithyroid drugs. This chain links TRBV7-9 with TRBJ2-3; D perhaps matches TRBD2 (6 bases). CDR3 loop: CASSLGASAGNTQYF. Here the CDR3 DNA reads TGTGCCAGCAGCTTAGGGGCTAGCGCCGGGAATACGCAGTATTTT. The variable domain in full, completed from reference TRBV7-9 and TRBJ2-3, reads DTGVSQNPRHKITKRGQNVTFRCDPISEHNRLYWYRQTLGQGPEFLTYFQNEAQLEKSRLLSDRFSAERPKGSFSTLEIQRTEQGDSAMYLCASSLGASAGNTQYFGPGTRLTVL.